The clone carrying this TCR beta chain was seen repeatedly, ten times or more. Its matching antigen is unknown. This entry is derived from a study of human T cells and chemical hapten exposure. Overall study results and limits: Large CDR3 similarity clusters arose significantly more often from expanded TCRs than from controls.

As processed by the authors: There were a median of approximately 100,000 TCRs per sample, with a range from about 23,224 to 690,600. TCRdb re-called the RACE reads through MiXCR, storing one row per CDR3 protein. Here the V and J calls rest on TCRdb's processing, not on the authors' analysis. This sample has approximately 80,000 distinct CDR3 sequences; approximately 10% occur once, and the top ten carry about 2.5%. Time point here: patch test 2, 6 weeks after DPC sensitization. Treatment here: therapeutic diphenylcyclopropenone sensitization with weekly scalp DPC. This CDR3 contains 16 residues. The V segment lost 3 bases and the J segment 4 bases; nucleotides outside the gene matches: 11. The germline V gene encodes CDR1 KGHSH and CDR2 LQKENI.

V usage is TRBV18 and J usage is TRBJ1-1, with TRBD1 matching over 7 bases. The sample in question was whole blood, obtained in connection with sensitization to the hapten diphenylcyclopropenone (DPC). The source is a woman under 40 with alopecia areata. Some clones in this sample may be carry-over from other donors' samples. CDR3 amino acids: CASSPRQGAVSTEAFF. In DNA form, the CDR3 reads TGTGCCAGCTCACCCAGACAGGGAGCGGTGAGCACTGAAGCTTTCTTT.